This T cell receptor (beta chain) is from a study of cytomegalovirus exposure and HLA in healthy donors. The study, taken as a whole, reports: A few CMV-associated chains were confirmed in vitro to be specific for CMV antigens.

Trimming cost V 4 bases and J 3 bases; bases outside gene matches: 12. The CDR3 loop spans 16 amino acids. CDR1 is SGHRS and CDR2 is YFSETQ in the germline V gene. A few counts support this clone. The antigen remains undetermined. The PCR made use of 60 Vbeta and 13 Jbeta primers. Sequenced by immunoSEQ multiplex PCR; TCRdb stores in-frame clones only, minus some. This table has 120,000 or so clones, around 75% appearing once. The sample consisted of PBMCs. This chain links TRBV5-1 with TRBJ2-7; 8 bases are a match to TRBD1. This clonotype was obtained from a man aged 25 to 40 in good health and CMV-seronegative. This CDR3 is CASSPGSRGLLYEQYF. In nucleotides, the CDR3 is TGCGCCAGCAGCCCCGGGTCCAGGGGGCTACTCTACGAGCAGTACTTC.